A selection of T cell receptor beta chains follows, all from one sample in a study of identical twins. Each CDR3 protein is one row after TCRdb ran MiXCR on the 5' RACE reads. The sample holds about 920,000 distinct CDR3 sequences, approximately 13% seen once. This sample was shared with a second study, whose subject was yellow fever vaccine responses in identical twins.

Sample: PBMCs. The receptors shown here come from a woman younger than 30 in good health. The CDR3 runs from the conserved cysteine through the conserved F or W. The order of the fields is J gene, clone size, V gene, D gene, CDR3 DNA, CDR3 protein. The D gene is left open where the match is weak. Some rows have no size entry. The others give once, few or many, or a class for an expanded clone.

>TRBJ2-5|many|TRBV10-3|TRBD2
TGTGCCATCAGAAGCGGGAGTGAGGAGACCCAGTACTTC
CAIRSGSEETQYF
>TRBJ1-5|NA|TRBV5-5|TRBD1
TGTGCCAGCAGCCTAGAGACAGGGGTGGTAGCCCAGCATTTT
CASSLETGVVAQHF
>TRBJ2-1|few|TRBV7-9|TRBD2
TGTGCCAGCAGCTCAAGGGACAGCCTAGCGGGAAGGCAGTTCTTC
CASSSRDSLAGRQFF
>TRBJ2-2|NA|TRBV5-1|NA
TGCGCCAGCACCTTGGAGGGTAACCTCGGGGAGCTGTTTTTT
CASTLEGNLGELFF
>TRBJ2-3|many|TRBV3-1|TRBD2
TGTGCCAGCAGCCAGGGAACACTAGCGGGACCCACAGATACGCAGTATTTT
CASSQGTLAGPTDTQYF
>TRBJ2-2|few|TRBV20-1|TRBD2
TGCAGTGCTAGACCAGCGGGAGCTACGAACACCGGGGAGCTGTTTTTT
CSARPAGATNTGELFF
>TRBJ2-1|NA|TRBV29-1|TRBD2
TGCAGCGTTGTTGCGGGAGGGTCTCGTGAGCAGTTCTTC
CSVVAGGSREQFF
>TRBJ2-1|few|TRBV12-3/TRBV12-4|TRBD2
TGTGCCAGCAGTCTAGCGGGAGGGGGCTGGCATGAGCAGTTCTTC
CASSLAGGGWHEQFF
>TRBJ2-1|few|TRBV15|TRBD2
TGTGCCACCAGTGTAGGCGCGGGAGGGAGGGAGCAGTTCTTC
CATSVGAGGREQFF
>TRBJ2-3|many|TRBV10-3|TRBD2
TGTGCCATCAGTGAGAGGGGACTAGCGGGAGGAGGCGGCACAGATACGCAGTATTTT
CAISERGLAGGGGTDTQYF
>TRBJ1-6|NA|TRBV28|NA
TGTGCCAGCAGAGCCGGGACTTTCAGAAATTCACCCCTCCACTTT
CASRAGTFRNSPLHF
>TRBJ2-3|NA|TRBV11-1|TRBD2
TGTGCCAGCAGCTTAATTCCGGCTAGCGGGGGCCAAAGCACAGATACGCAGTATTTT
CASSLIPASGGQSTDTQYF
>TRBJ2-1|NA|TRBV7-6|TRBD2
TGTGCCAGCAGCCCGAGGACTAGCGGGTACTACAATGAGCAGTTCTTC
CASSPRTSGYYNEQFF
>TRBJ2-5|few|TRBV7-9|TRBD2
TGTGCCAGCAGCCCTACTAGCGGGATACAGACCCAGTACTTC
CASSPTSGIQTQYF
>TRBJ1-3|few|TRBV29-1|TRBD1
TGCAGCGTTGGTGGGACAGGGTACTCTGGAAACACCATATATTTT
CSVGGTGYSGNTIYF
>TRBJ2-1|NA|TRBV5-1|NA
TGCGCCAGCGGTCCCCCTAGCGATGAGCAGTTCTTC
CASGPPSDEQFF
>TRBJ2-2|NA|TRBV27|TRBD2
TGTGCCAGCAGTTTACCAGGGACTAGCGGGAGGGCGAACACCGGGGAGCTGTTTTTT
CASSLPGTSGRANTGELFF
>TRBJ2-7|many|TRBV12-3/TRBV12-4|NA
TGTGCCAGCAGTTTCGTGAATACGTGGGAGCAGTACTTC
CASSFVNTWEQYF
>TRBJ2-6|once|TRBV18|TRBD1
TGTGCCAGCTCACCACCAATGCATTTACAGGGGCCTCGGTCCGGAGGCAACGTCCTGACTTTC
CASSPPMHLQGPRSGGNVLTF
>TRBJ2-1|many|TRBV5-1|NA
TGCGCCAGCAGCTTGGAACCAGTTTACAATGAGCAGTTCTTC
CASSLEPVYNEQFF
>TRBJ2-1|few|TRBV20-1|NA
TGCAGTGCTAACCCTGGACAAGCTTATGAGCAGTTCTTC
CSANPGQAYEQFF
>TRBJ2-5|NA|TRBV5-1|TRBD2
TGCGCCAGCAGCTTGGCCTTGCGGGGGGGCCAAGAGACCCAGTACTTC
CASSLALRGGQETQYF
>TRBJ2-2|few|TRBV6-2/TRBV6-3|NA
TGTGCCAGCACGAGGCCGGTTTTGAACACCGGGGAGCTGTTTTTT
CASTRPVLNTGELFF
>TRBJ1-5|few|TRBV12-3/TRBV12-4|NA
TGTGCCAGCAGCTTGGACAGCCAGATGGGGCCCCAGCATTTT
CASSLDSQMGPQHF